The rows below give T cell receptor beta chains drawn from one sample of a study of T cells after yellow fever vaccination. TCRdb re-called the 5' RACE reads through MiXCR, storing one row per CDR3 protein. The sample includes a few hundred thousand distinct CDR3 sequences, over 3.5% of them seen just once. This material consisted of PBMCs, taken 5 days after the yellow fever booster vaccination. Receptors were obtained from a man aged 18 to 35 who received the YFV17D yellow fever vaccine. Both conserved end residues are part of each CDR3. Each record gives: J gene, V gene, clone size, D gene, CDR3 DNA, CDR3 protein. A D gene is named only where the DNA matches it firmly. Some rows have no size entry. The others give once, few or many, or a class for an expanded clone.

J: TRBJ2-3
V: TRBV6-6
size: .
D: TRBD2
DNA: TGTGCCAGCAGTTACGCTAGCGGGGGGATTTCTAGCACAGATACGCAGTATTTT
CDR3: CASSYASGGISSTDTQYF

J: TRBJ2-4
V: TRBV7-2
size: many
D: .
DNA: TGTGCCAGCAGCCCTTACCCGCCGGGTGTAAACATTCAGTACTTC
CDR3: CASSPYPPGVNIQYF

J: TRBJ2-1
V: TRBV12-3/TRBV12-4
size: .
D: TRBD2
DNA: TGTGCCAGCAGACGACTTCTCTCTAGCGGTGACTCCTACAATGAGCAGTTCTTC
CDR3: CASRRLLSSGDSYNEQFF

J: TRBJ2-1
V: TRBV20-1
size: many
D: TRBD1
DNA: TGCAGTGCTAGCACTCCCGGGACAGGCTCGCATCATGAGCAGTTCTTC
CDR3: CSASTPGTGSHHEQFF

J: TRBJ2-1
V: TRBV7-2
size: few
D: .
DNA: TGTGCCAGCAGCTCCCCTCGGTGGGGCGGGAATGAGCAGTTCTTC
CDR3: CASSSPRWGGNEQFF

J: TRBJ2-7
V: TRBV7-2
size: few
D: TRBD2
DNA: TGTGCCAGCAGCTTATCGCTAGCGGGGTCTTATGAGCAGTACTTC
CDR3: CASSLSLAGSYEQYF

J: TRBJ2-2
V: TRBV7-2
size: few
D: TRBD1
DNA: TGTGCCAGCAGCCCCCCACAGGGGAAGGTAACCGGGGAGCTGTTTTTT
CDR3: CASSPPQGKVTGELFF

J: TRBJ2-1
V: TRBV4-3
size: few
D: .
DNA: TGCGCCAGCAGCCAAGATTGGACACCCTACAATGAGCAGTTCTTC
CDR3: CASSQDWTPYNEQFF

J: TRBJ2-7
V: TRBV20-1
size: many
D: TRBD2
DNA: TGCAGTGCGGGGAGGGTTGGGTACGAGCAGTACTTC
CDR3: CSAGRVGYEQYF

J: TRBJ2-1
V: TRBV6-5
size: many
D: .
DNA: TGTGCCAGCAGCCGACAGAGCTCCTACAATGAGCAGTTCTTC
CDR3: CASSRQSSYNEQFF

J: TRBJ1-2
V: TRBV28
size: .
D: .
DNA: TGTGCCAGCGGGGGCGCCTGGAACGGCTACACCTTC
CDR3: CASGGAWNGYTF

J: TRBJ2-5
V: TRBV7-2
size: many
D: TRBD2
DNA: TGTGCCAGCAGCTCCGAGAAAGCGGGGGAAGAGACCCAGTACTTC
CDR3: CASSSEKAGEETQYF

J: TRBJ2-1
V: TRBV27
size: few
D: TRBD2
DNA: TGTGCCAGCAGTCCCCGAGCGGGGCAGGGTCATGGCAATGAGCAGTTCTTC
CDR3: CASSPRAGQGHGNEQFF

J: TRBJ1-3
V: TRBV7-2
size: few
D: .
DNA: TGTGCCAGCAGCTTGGTCTACGCCTCTGGAAACACCATATATTTT
CDR3: CASSLVYASGNTIYF

J: TRBJ1-1
V: TRBV29-1
size: many
D: .
DNA: TGCAGCGTTGAAGTCCAGCAGGGCCTCACTGAAGCTTTCTTT
CDR3: CSVEVQQGLTEAFF

J: TRBJ2-3
V: TRBV4-1
size: many
D: .
DNA: TGCGCCAGCAGCCAAGTCACCCGGGGCAGGGAAGGAGGTACGCAGTATTTT
CDR3: CASSQVTRGREGGTQYF

J: TRBJ2-3
V: TRBV6-2/TRBV6-3
size: .
D: .
DNA: TGTGCCAGCAGTAACGGGCATACGCAGTATTTT
CDR3: CASSNGHTQYF

J: TRBJ1-4
V: TRBV12-3/TRBV12-4
size: few
D: .
DNA: TGTGCCAGCAGTTTTAGACGGAGTAATGAAAAACTGTTTTTT
CDR3: CASSFRRSNEKLFF

J: TRBJ2-7
V: TRBV4-1
size: .
D: .
DNA: TGCGCCAGCAGCGCTGCAGGGCCCTACGAGCAGTACTTC
CDR3: CASSAAGPYEQYF

J: TRBJ2-5
V: TRBV11-2
size: .
D: TRBD2
DNA: TGTGCCAGCAGGTACCAGGGACTACGGGAGACCCAGTACTTC
CDR3: CASRYQGLRETQYF

J: TRBJ2-7
V: TRBV4-1
size: .
D: .
DNA: TGCGCCAGCAGTCAGCAGGACGAGACCTACGAGCAGTACTTC
CDR3: CASSQQDETYEQYF

J: TRBJ1-4
V: TRBV12-3/TRBV12-4
size: many
D: TRBD1
DNA: TGTGCCAGCAGTTTAGGGACAGGGGCGGGTGAAAAACTGTTTTTT
CDR3: CASSLGTGAGEKLFF

J: TRBJ1-6
V: TRBV7-3
size: many
D: .
DNA: TGTGCCAGCAGCTTATACGCCAGGGTTGATAATTCACCCCTCCACTTT
CDR3: CASSLYARVDNSPLHF

J: TRBJ2-1
V: TRBV20-1
size: .
D: .
DNA: TGCAGTGCTAGAGGACACAATGAGCAGTTCTTC
CDR3: CSARGHNEQFF

J: TRBJ1-1
V: TRBV19
size: few
D: .
DNA: TGTGCCAGTAGTACACGAACTGAAGCTTTCTTT
CDR3: CASSTRTEAFF

J: TRBJ1-1
V: TRBV15
size: .
D: .
DNA: TGTGCCACCAGCAGGGCGGAGAACACTGAAGCTTTCTTT
CDR3: CATSRAENTEAFF

J: TRBJ2-1
V: TRBV5-1
size: many
D: TRBD2
DNA: TGCGCCAGCAGCTTGGATAGCGGGGGGCTTTACAATGAGCAGTTCTTC
CDR3: CASSLDSGGLYNEQFF

J: TRBJ2-3
V: TRBV7-9
size: .
D: .
DNA: TGTGCCAGCAGCTTAGGGTCAGGGGAAAACACAGATACGCAGTATTTT
CDR3: CASSLGSGENTDTQYF

J: TRBJ2-7
V: TRBV7-9
size: few
D: .
DNA: TGTGCCAGCAGCCCGGACCTCCGCTCCTACGAGCAGTACTTC
CDR3: CASSPDLRSYEQYF

J: TRBJ1-1
V: TRBV5-1
size: few
D: .
DNA: TGCGCCAGCAGCTTGGAAGACCCCACTGAAGCTTTCTTT
CDR3: CASSLEDPTEAFF

J: TRBJ1-2
V: TRBV5-1
size: many
D: .
DNA: TGCGCCAGCAGCCTCCCGGGGGGGGACTATGGCTACACCTTC
CDR3: CASSLPGGDYGYTF

J: TRBJ1-5
V: TRBV4-3
size: .
D: .
DNA: TGCGCCAGCAGCCAAGATAACAGGGCCCATCAGCCCCAGCATTTT
CDR3: CASSQDNRAHQPQHF

J: TRBJ1-2
V: TRBV20-1
size: .
D: TRBD1
DNA: TGCAGTGCCAGGGATCGCCAAGGACAGGGGACGGGTGGCTACACCTTC
CDR3: CSARDRQGQGTGGYTF

J: TRBJ1-4
V: TRBV30
size: few
D: .
DNA: TGTGCCTGGAGTCGCAGAGGGGAAAAACTGTTTTTT
CDR3: CAWSRRGEKLFF

J: TRBJ2-3
V: TRBV7-2
size: .
D: TRBD2
DNA: TGTGCCAGCAGCTCCACTACTAGCGGGGGAGATACGCAGTATTTT
CDR3: CASSSTTSGGDTQYF

J: TRBJ2-3
V: TRBV2
size: many
D: .
DNA: TGTGCCAGCAGGGGGGGAACTAGCACAGATACGCAGTATTTT
CDR3: CASRGGTSTDTQYF

J: TRBJ1-1
V: TRBV29-1
size: few
D: .
DNA: TGCAGCGTTGAACCACGGCCGGGGAAGCGGACTGAAGCTTTCTTT
CDR3: CSVEPRPGKRTEAFF

J: TRBJ2-5
V: TRBV7-2
size: many
D: TRBD1
DNA: TGTGCCAGCAGCACCGGACAGGTTGAGACCCAGTACTTC
CDR3: CASSTGQVETQYF

J: TRBJ2-7
V: TRBV12-3/TRBV12-4
size: few
D: TRBD2
DNA: TGTGCCAGCAGTTCCCTTCGGGGGGAAGGTAGAGAGCAGTACTTC
CDR3: CASSSLRGEGREQYF

J: TRBJ2-3
V: TRBV20-1
size: few
D: TRBD1
DNA: TGCAGTGCCAGGGGGCGGGGACAGGGGTTAATTATGTCAACAGATACGCAGTATTTT
CDR3: CSARGRGQGLIMSTDTQYF

J: TRBJ2-3
V: TRBV5-1
size: .
D: TRBD2
DNA: TGCGCCAGCAGCAAAAGCGGGGGGGAAACAGATACGCAGTATTTT
CDR3: CASSKSGGETDTQYF

J: TRBJ2-5
V: TRBV5-4
size: many
D: .
DNA: TGTGCCAGCAGCTTACGCCCGTACCAAGAGACCCAGTACTTC
CDR3: CASSLRPYQETQYF

J: TRBJ2-3
V: TRBV4-1
size: many
D: TRBD2
DNA: TGCGCCAGCAGAACTAGCGGGGGGGCAGATACGCAGTATTTT
CDR3: CASRTSGGADTQYF

J: TRBJ1-1
V: TRBV6-1
size: few
D: .
DNA: TGTGCCAGCAGGCCCCGGGACAAAGGAAGGACTGAAGCTTTCTTT
CDR3: CASRPRDKGRTEAFF

J: TRBJ1-1
V: TRBV7-9
size: .
D: TRBD1
DNA: TGTGCCAGCATCCGTCACCGGACAGGGGGCTTGCGCCCTGAAGCTTTCTTT
CDR3: CASIRHRTGGLRPEAFF

J: TRBJ1-4
V: TRBV12-3/TRBV12-4
size: many
D: TRBD1
DNA: TGTGCCAGCAGGCGGGACAGTCACGAAAAACTGTTTTTT
CDR3: CASRRDSHEKLFF

J: TRBJ2-3
V: TRBV28
size: .
D: TRBD2
DNA: TGTGCCAGCTGCTCCGGGGGGGTGGGCACAGATACGCAGTATTTT
CDR3: CASCSGGVGTDTQYF

J: TRBJ2-7
V: TRBV7-9
size: many
D: TRBD1
DNA: TGTGCCAGCAGCTTGGCAGGGGGCAAGAACGAGCAGTACTTC
CDR3: CASSLAGGKNEQYF

J: TRBJ1-4
V: TRBV30
size: few
D: TRBD1
DNA: TGTGCCTGGACCCCAGGACAGGGAAATGAAAAACTGTTTTTT
CDR3: CAWTPGQGNEKLFF

J: TRBJ2-3
V: TRBV20-1
size: .
D: TRBD2
DNA: TGCAGTGCTTTTCATCTAGCGGGGGGGCCGAATACGCAGTATTTT
CDR3: CSAFHLAGGPNTQYF

J: TRBJ1-6
V: TRBV5-1
size: .
D: TRBD1
DNA: TGCGCCAGCAGCTTGGACGGACAGGGAATTTCACCCCTCCACTTT
CDR3: CASSLDGQGISPLHF

J: TRBJ2-3
V: TRBV7-8
size: many
D: .
DNA: TGTGCCAGCAGCTTAGACCTAGCGACGCAGTATTTT
CDR3: CASSLDLATQYF

J: TRBJ2-7
V: TRBV6-5
size: .
D: .
DNA: TGTGCCAGCAGTTACGCACACCGTTTCCTCTACGAGCAGTACTTC
CDR3: CASSYAHRFLYEQYF

J: TRBJ2-7
V: TRBV4-1
size: .
D: .
DNA: TGCGCCAGCAGCCAGGACTTTAGCACCCCCTACGAGCAGTACTTC
CDR3: CASSQDFSTPYEQYF

J: TRBJ1-4
V: TRBV6-5
size: many
D: .
DNA: TGTGCCAGCGGCAGGGTGATTACAGTCGGACAAGATGAAAAACTGTTTTTT
CDR3: CASGRVITVGQDEKLFF